What follows are 19 T cell receptor beta chains derived from one specimen sequenced in a study of human T cells and chemical hapten exposure. TCRdb reanalysed the RACE reads using MiXCR and keeps one entry per CDR3 protein. This sample has about 48,000 distinct CDR3 sequences; 9.9% occur once, and the top ten carry roughly 15%. The time point here: patch test 3, about 24 weeks after DPC sensitization. As for treatment: therapeutic diphenylcyclopropenone sensitization with weekly scalp DPC. Here the sequenced sample was whole blood, taken in connection with sensitization to the hapten diphenylcyclopropenone (DPC). The receptor source for this set is a woman in her forties with alopecia areata. Some clones in this sample may be carry-over from other donors' samples.

This clonotype has a count of ten or more. The gene calls are TRBV20-1 and TRBJ1-6, with D uncertain. V lost 1 base and J 5 bases, leaving 15 bases between the germline ends. The length of the CDR3 is 16 residues. The germline V gene encodes CDR1 DFQATT and CDR2 SNEGSKA (reference sequence). The CDR3 is CSARGPTRIDNSPLHF. The CDR3 DNA follows: TGCAGTGCTAGAGGCCCCACAAGGATCGATAATTCACCCCTCCACTTT.

In its sample, this clonotype was seen many times. The chain has TRBV7-6 and TRBJ2-5; D uncertain. The V gene lost 1 base and the J gene lost 2 bases, with 2 bases spanning the gap. The germline CDR1 and CDR2 sequences are SGHVS and FNYEAQ. CDR3 length: 12 residues. The CDR3 nucleotides are TGTGCCAGCAGCTTAGGACAAGAGACCCAGTACTTC. Translated, it gives CASSLGQETQYF.

This clonotype was seen many times. This chain joins TRBV4-3 and TRBJ2-5; 7 bases fit TRBD2. CDR1 LGHNA and CDR2 YSLEER come from the germline V gene. This CDR3 comprises 18 residues. With V trimmed by 1 base and J by 2 bases, 13 bases remained unmatched. The CDR3 DNA reads as TGCGCCAGCAGCCAAGTCCTTAGGGGAGGGCCGGAACAAGAGACCCAGTACTTC. It translates to CASSQVLRGGPEQETQYF.

This chain uses TRBV24-1 with TRBJ1-2; unclear D gene. This CDR3 has 14 amino acids. Germline CDR1 reads KGHDR; CDR2 reads SFDVKD. The V gene lost 3 bases and the J gene lost 0 bases, with 7 bases spanning the gap. The CDR3 sequence: CATSDQTANYGYTF. The CDR3 DNA reads as TGTGCCACCAGTGATCAAACAGCTAACTATGGCTACACCTTC.

This clonotype has at least ten counts. The chain is built from TRBV2 and TRBJ2-1; 16 nucleotides match TRBD2. The CDR3 is made up of 18 amino acids. J gave up 5 bases and V 6 bases, and 10 bases lay outside the gene matches. Germline V gene data show CDR1 as SNHLY and CDR2 as FYNNEI. As DNA, the CDR3 is TGTGCCAGCAGGACGGGACTAGCGGGGGGGCTCATTAACAATGAGCAGTTCTTC. Translating gives CASRTGLAGGLINNEQFF.

This clonotype was counted ten times or more. The CDR3 loop reads CASSPDRGDTQYF. The DNA for the CDR3 is TGTGCCAGCTCACCAGACAGGGGGGATACGCAGTATTTT. The chain links TRBV18 to TRBJ2-3; 9 nucleotides line up with TRBD1. CDR1 is KGHSH, CDR2 LQKENI, per germline. Trimming removed 2 bases from V and 6 bases from J; junction bases left unmatched: 0. The length of the CDR3 is 13 residues.

This clonotype was seen a single time. The chain combines TRBV4-1 with TRBJ1-1, with D possibly TRBD1 on 5 matching bases. CDR1 is MGHRA, CDR2 YSYEKL, per germline. The V and J ends lost 0 bases and 4 bases respectively, with 9 bases between them. This CDR3 spans 14 amino acids. The CDR3 region is CASSQEAGPTEAFF. The CDR3 coding sequence is TGCGCCAGCAGCCAAGAGGCAGGGCCCACTGAAGCTTTCTTT.

This clonotype was detected ten times or more. The chain links TRBV4-1 to TRBJ1-6; D gene unclear. This CDR3 contains 17 residues. Germline V gene lookup returns CDR1 MGHRA and CDR2 YSYEKL. With 0 bases removed from V and 0 bases from J, the gap between germline ends came to 9 bases. CDR3 sequence: CASSQEGQRSYNSPLHF. As DNA, the CDR3 is TGCGCCAGCAGCCAAGAAGGGCAGCGCTCCTATAATTCACCCCTCCACTTT.

V gene TRBV20-1 combines with J gene TRBJ2-5; 8 bases are a match to TRBD2. Germline lookup yields CDR1 DFQATT and CDR2 SNEGSKA (reference sequence). The V gene end was trimmed by 5 bases and the J gene end by 2 bases; junction bases not matched to a gene: 7. The CDR3 consists of 14 residues. In DNA form, the CDR3 reads TGCAGTGCTGGGCCCGCGGGGGGACAAGAGACCCAGTACTTC. Encoded protein: CSAGPAGGQETQYF.

CDR3 sequence: CASGRPASYEQYF. In nucleotides, the CDR3 is TGTGCCAGCGGCCGACCCGCCTCCTACGAGCAGTACTTC. This chain connects TRBV19 to TRBJ2-7; D unclear. Trimming took off 9 bases at V and 0 bases at J, with 12 bases between the two ends. The CDR3 is 13 residues long. Germline V CDR1 and CDR2: LNHDA, SQIVND (reference sequence). Variable domain in full (rest from reference TRBV19 and TRBJ2-7): DGGITQSPKYLFRKEGQNVTLSCEQNLNHDAMYWYRQDPGQGLRLIYYSQIVNDFQKGDIAEGYSVSREKKESFPLTVTSAQKNPTAFYLCASGRPASYEQYFGPGTRLTVT.

This clonotype was observed a few times. The chain links TRBV7-9 to TRBJ2-3, with 7 bases lining up with TRBD2. CDR1 SEHNR and CDR2 FQNEAQ come from the germline V gene (reference sequence). The CDR3 extends over 15 amino acids. V shed 1 base and J 2 bases; nucleotides not matched to a gene: 3. This chain's CDR3 is CASSLVGLHTDTQYF. Written as DNA, the CDR3 is TGTGCCAGCAGCTTAGTGGGACTACACACAGATACGCAGTATTTT.

In its sample, this clonotype was seen a few times. The CDR3 DNA reads TGCGCCAGCAGCCGCAGACTAGCGGGGGGCCAGTACAATGAGCAGTTCTTC. Protein sequence: CASSRRLAGGQYNEQFF. This rearrangement joins TRBV4-1 to TRBJ2-1, with 13 bases lining up with TRBD2. The V and J ends lost 4 bases and 4 bases, in that order; junction bases with no gene match: 7. The germline gives CDR1 MGHRA, CDR2 YSYEKL. The CDR3 runs to 17 residues.

V gene TRBV11-1 combines with J gene TRBJ2-3; tentatively, D is TRBD2 (5 bases). Looked up from germline, CDR1 is SGHAT and CDR2 is FQDESV (reference sequence). The CDR3 consists of 14 residues. Trimming shortened V by 2 bases and J by 6 bases, and 12 bases separated the two germline ends. CDR3 in DNA: TGTGCCAGCAGCTTACGGCTAGCCTCCGATACGCAGTATTTT. Translating it yields CASSLRLASDTQYF. The full variable domain, with the rest looked up from reference TRBV11-1 and TRBJ2-3, is EAEVAQSPRYKITEKSQAVAFWCDPISGHATLYWYRQILGQGPELLVQFQDESVVDDSQLPKDRFSAERLKGVDSTLKIQPAELGDSAMYLCASSLRLASDTQYFGPGTRLTVL.

This clonotype has a handful of counts. V and J are TRBV3-1 and TRBJ1-6; a possible D gene is TRBD1 (6 bases). Trimming left V 7 bases short and J 6 bases short, with 19 bases between. CDR1 and CDR2 (germline): LGHDT, YNNKEL (reference sequence). The CDR3 totals 16 residues. The CDR3 nucleotides are TGTGCCAGCACTCAGGAGTACAGGGTGAGTAATTCACCCCTCCACTTT. It translates to CASTQEYRVSNSPLHF.

This clonotype was seen at least ten times. The chain uses TRBV28 and TRBJ2-3, with 12 bases fitting TRBD2. CDR1 and CDR2 (germline): MDHEN, SYDVKM. The CDR3 has 16 residues. Trimming cost V 3 bases and J 1 base; bases outside gene matches: 2. The CDR3 loop is CASSLTSGGGTDTQYF. CDR3 in DNA: TGTGCCAGCAGTTTGACTAGCGGGGGAGGCACAGATACGCAGTATTTT.

The J gene is TRBJ1-2, the V gene TRBV5-6; no clear D. V was cut by 0 bases and J by 2 bases, with 5 bases left in between. Germline loops: CDR1 SGHDT, CDR2 YYEEEE. The CDR3 contains 13 residues. CDR3: CASSLGTNYGYTF. The CDR3 nucleotides are TGTGCCAGCAGCTTGGGGACCAACTATGGCTACACCTTC.

This clonotype was seen a handful of times. The V call is TRBV6-5, the J call TRBJ2-2; D not certain. CDR3 length: 15 residues. Germline CDR1 MNHEY, CDR2 SVGAGI. V lost 6 bases, J lost 0 bases, and 11 bases lay in between. The CDR3 here is CASRRTFANTGELFF. CDR3 DNA sequence: TGTGCCAGCAGGCGGACGTTCGCGAACACCGGGGAGCTGTTTTTT.

CDR3 protein: CSAGQYNEQFF. The CDR3 bases are TGCAGCGCTGGACAGTACAATGAGCAGTTCTTC. The chain couples TRBV29-1 to TRBJ2-1; D may be TRBD1 (6 bases). The CDR3 is made up of 11 amino acids. Trimming removed 7 bases at V and 4 bases at J, with 8 bases between. CDR1 and CDR2 (germline): SQVTM, ANQGSEA.

The sample holds a few counts of this clonotype. V gene TRBV30 combines with J gene TRBJ1-2, with a weak D call TRBD1 (5 bases). The CDR3 loop spans 13 amino acids. The germline gives CDR1 GTSNPN, CDR2 SVGIG (reference sequence). V gave up 4 bases and J gave up 9 bases, with 18 bases separating them. CDR3 region: CAWKPGGELSYTF. The CDR3 nucleotides read TGTGCCTGGAAGCCCGGAGGGGAGCTTAGCTACACCTTC.